Below, 13 T cell receptor beta chains from the same sample are listed, as sequenced in a study of Ad26.COV2.S vaccination and SARS-CoV-2 variants. Clones were read by immunoSEQ multiplex PCR, and TCRdb kept only the in-frame ones, dropping some. The sample includes 350,000 to 450,000 clones, about 89% of them seen just once. Specified treatment: around 19 received Ad26.COV2.S at low or high dose, single or two shots; about five received placebo; per-sample allocation not given. Day 63 following the first vaccine or placebo injection was when the samples were taken. The specimen was peripheral blood, collected in a trial of Ad26.COV2.S vaccine versus placebo. The receptor source for this set is a person aged 18-65 years who received the Ad26.COV2.S COVID-19 vaccine or a placebo.

V usage is TRBV19 and J usage is TRBJ2-2, with TRBD2 identical over 13 bases. Germline V gene data show CDR1 as LNHDA and CDR2 as SQIVND (reference sequence). J was trimmed by 7 bases and V by 3 bases; bases with no gene match: 8. This CDR3 region has 17 residues. The CDR3 loop is CASSMGRLAGGGGELFF. The CDR3 DNA reads TGTGCCAGTAGTATGGGGAGACTAGCGGGAGGTGGCGGGGAGCTGTTTTTT. Together with reference TRBV19 and TRBJ2-2, the CDR3 gives the full variable domain: DGGITQSPKYLFRKEGQNVTLSCEQNLNHDAMYWYRQDPGQGLRLIYYSQIVNDFQKGDIAEGYSVSREKKESFPLTVTSAQKNPTAFYLCASSMGRLAGGGGELFFGEGSRLTVL.

V usage is TRBV27 and J usage is TRBJ1-1; 10 nucleotides line up with TRBD1. This CDR3 is built from 14 residues. Germline CDR1 is MNHEY and CDR2 is SMNVEV (reference sequence). J lost 4 bases, V lost 5 bases, and 4 bases had no gene match. The CDR3: CASSRDRGTTEAFF. CDR3 sequence (DNA): TGTGCCAGCAGTAGGGACAGGGGAACCACTGAAGCTTTCTTT.

V gene TRBV28 combines with J gene TRBJ2-7; D assignment may be TRBD1 or TRBD2 (5 bases each). CDR1 MDHEN and CDR2 SYDVKM come from the germline V gene. CDR3 length: 17 residues. The V end lost 6 bases, the J end lost 3 bases, and 24 bases lay between the germline ends. The chain's CDR3 is CASSHLSGTGVFYEQYF. The CDR3 coding sequence is TGTGCCAGCAGCCACCTGTCCGGGACGGGCGTTTTCTACGAGCAGTACTTC.

V usage is TRBV9 and J usage is TRBJ2-7, with D possibly being TRBD1 (5 bases). The CDR3 sequence is 14 residues long. Germline CDR1 and CDR2: SGDLS and YYNGEE. The V gene lost 3 bases and the J gene lost 6 bases, with 16 bases spanning the gap. In DNA, the CDR3 is TGTGCCAGCAGCGCACAGGTGACTCGGGCCGAGCAGTACTTC. Its protein is CASSAQVTRAEQYF.

The chain couples TRBV5-1 to TRBJ2-7; D is unresolved. The CDR3 is 14 amino acids. V lost 3 bases to trimming and J lost 1 base, with 11 bases between them. The germline V gene encodes CDR1 SGHRS and CDR2 YFSETQ. The CDR3 coding sequence is TGCGCCAGCAGCTCCGACTTGACGTCCTACGAGCAGTACTTC. It is translated as CASSSDLTSYEQYF.

This clone was recorded once. This rearrangement joins TRBV11-2 to TRBJ2-7; 9 nucleotides agree with TRBD2. Trimming took 5 bases from V and 2 from J; bases not matched to a gene: 7. This CDR3 comprises 15 residues. Germline V gene sequence: CDR1 SGHAT, CDR2 FQNNGV. The CDR3 sequence: CASSPGLARTYEQYF. The CDR3 DNA reads as TGTGCCAGCAGCCCCGGACTAGCGCGTACCTACGAGCAGTACTTC. Full variable domain (outside the CDR3, taken from reference TRBV11-2 and TRBJ2-7): EAGVAQSPRYKIIEKRQSVAFWCNPISGHATLYWYQQILGQGPKLLIQFQNNGVVDDSQLPKDRFSAERLKGVDSTLKIQPAKLEDSAVYLCASSPGLARTYEQYFGPGTRLTVT.

The V and J genes are TRBV3-1 (or the pseudogene TRBV3-2) and TRBJ1-2; perhaps TRBD1 as D (5 bases). The CDR3 runs 15 residues. Trimming took 0 bases from V and 5 from J, leaving 13 bases between them. Germline assignment: CDR1 LGHDT and CDR2 YNNKEL (reference sequence). The chain's CDR3 is CASSQEAKPGYGYTF. CDR3 sequence (DNA): TGTGCCAGCAGCCAAGAGGCCAAGCCAGGGTATGGCTACACCTTC.

The gene calls are TRBV11-2 and TRBJ2-5, with TRBD2 identical over 12 bases. Germline V gene data show CDR1 as SGHAT and CDR2 as FQNNGV. Trimming removed 2 bases from V and 4 bases from J; junction bases left unmatched: 5. This CDR3 comprises 16 residues. CDR3 nucleotide sequence: TGTGCCAGCAGCTTACTAGCGGGAGGGCTGTTAGAGACCCAGTACTTC. Protein product: CASSLLAGGLLETQYF.

The chain employs TRBV7-3 and TRBJ2-2, with 11 bases that match TRBD2. CDR1 is SGHTA, CDR2 FQGTGA, per germline. Unmatched junction bases numbered 3, after V lost 5 bases and J lost 4 bases. This CDR3 comprises 15 residues. Written as DNA, the CDR3 is TGTGCCAGCAGCCCAGGGACTAGCGGCACCGGGGAGCTGTTTTTT. Its translation is CASSPGTSGTGELFF.

The sample holds one count of this clone. This chain uses TRBV30 with TRBJ1-5; D not resolved. The CDR3 contains 14 residues. V lost 0 bases, J lost 4 bases, and 10 bases lay in between. The V gene's germline CDR1 is GTSNPN and CDR2 SVGIG (reference sequence). The DNA of the CDR3 is TGTGCCTGGAGTGTAAAGGGTTGGAATCAGCCCCAGCATTTT. Encoded protein: CAWSVKGWNQPQHF.

V gene TRBV30 combines with J gene TRBJ1-1; D is ambiguous. The CDR3 contains 14 residues. V was trimmed by 1 base and J by 0 bases, leaving 9 bases between them. Germline-derived CDR1 and CDR2 are GTSNPN and SVGIG (reference sequence). The CDR3: CAWSASYMNTEAFF. The CDR3 DNA follows: TGTGCCTGGAGTGCCAGTTACATGAACACTGAAGCTTTCTTT.

The chain uses TRBV6-5 and TRBJ1-6; D remains ambiguous. CDR3 size: 14 residues. Trimming stripped 5 bases from V and 11 bases from J, with 16 bases between. Germline V gene lookup returns CDR1 MNHEY and CDR2 SVGAGI. The CDR3, as DNA: TGTGCCAGCAGTCACGACGGAAGGTATCCACCCCTCCACTTT. It encodes CASSHDGRYPPLHF.

V and J are TRBV7-2 and TRBJ2-5; D gene ambiguous. V lost 5 bases and J 5 bases, leaving 12 bases between the germline ends. CDR3 size: 13 residues. Germline V CDR1 and CDR2: SGHTA, FQGNSA. The CDR3 DNA is TGTGCCAGCAGCGCCGGTGAAGGGGAGACCCAGTACTTC. Amino acid sequence: CASSAGEGETQYF. The variable domain in full, completed from reference TRBV7-2 and TRBJ2-5, reads GAGVSQSPSNKVTEKGKDVELRCDPISGHTALYWYRQSLGQGLEFLIYFQGNSAPDKSGLPSDRFSAERTGGSVSTLTIQRTQQEDSAVYLCASSAGEGETQYFGPGTRLLVL.